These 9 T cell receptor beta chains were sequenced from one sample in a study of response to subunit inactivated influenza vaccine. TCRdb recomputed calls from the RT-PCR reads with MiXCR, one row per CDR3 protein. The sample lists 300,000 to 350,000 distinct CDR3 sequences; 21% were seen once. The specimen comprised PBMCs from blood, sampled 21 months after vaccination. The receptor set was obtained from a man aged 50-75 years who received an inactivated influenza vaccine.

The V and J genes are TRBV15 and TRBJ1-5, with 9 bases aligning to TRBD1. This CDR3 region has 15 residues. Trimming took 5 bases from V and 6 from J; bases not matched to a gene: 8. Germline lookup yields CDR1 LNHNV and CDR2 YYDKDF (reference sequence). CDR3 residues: CATSGRQGGGQPQHF. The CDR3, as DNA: TGTGCCACCAGCGGAAGACAGGGGGGCGGTCAGCCCCAGCATTTT.

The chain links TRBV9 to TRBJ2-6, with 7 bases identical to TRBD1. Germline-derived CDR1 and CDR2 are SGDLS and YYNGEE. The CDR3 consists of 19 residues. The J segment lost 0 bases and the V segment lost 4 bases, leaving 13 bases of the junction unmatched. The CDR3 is CASSSPGWDSHSGANVLTF. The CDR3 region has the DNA TGTGCCAGCAGCTCACCTGGGTGGGACAGCCACTCTGGGGCCAACGTCCTGACTTTC.

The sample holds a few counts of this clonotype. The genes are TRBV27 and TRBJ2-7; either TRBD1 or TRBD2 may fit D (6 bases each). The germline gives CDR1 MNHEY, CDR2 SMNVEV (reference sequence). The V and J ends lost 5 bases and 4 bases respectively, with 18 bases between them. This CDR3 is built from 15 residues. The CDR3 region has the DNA TGTGCCAGCAGTCCCCTTGGAAGAGGGGGGTACGAGCAGTACTTC. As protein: CASSPLGRGGYEQYF.

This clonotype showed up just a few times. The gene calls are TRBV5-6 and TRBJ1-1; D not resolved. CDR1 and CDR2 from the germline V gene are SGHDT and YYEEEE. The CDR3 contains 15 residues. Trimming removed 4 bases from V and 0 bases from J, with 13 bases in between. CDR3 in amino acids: CASSPPGRLNTEAFF. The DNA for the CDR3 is TGTGCCAGCAGCCCCCCGGGTCGTCTGAACACTGAAGCTTTCTTT.

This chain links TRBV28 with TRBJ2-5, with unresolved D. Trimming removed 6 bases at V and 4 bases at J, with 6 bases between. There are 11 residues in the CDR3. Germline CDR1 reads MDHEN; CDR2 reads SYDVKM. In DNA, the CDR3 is TGTGCCAGCAGGGGTAGAGAGACCCAGTACTTC. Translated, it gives CASRGRETQYF.

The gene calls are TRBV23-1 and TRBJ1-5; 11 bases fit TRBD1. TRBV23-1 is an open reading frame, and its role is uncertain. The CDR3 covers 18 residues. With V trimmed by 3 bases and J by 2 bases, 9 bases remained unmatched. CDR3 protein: CASSQPKDRGPGNQPQHF. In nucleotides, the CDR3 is TGCGCCAGCAGTCAGCCTAAGGACAGGGGGCCTGGCAATCAGCCCCAGCATTTT.

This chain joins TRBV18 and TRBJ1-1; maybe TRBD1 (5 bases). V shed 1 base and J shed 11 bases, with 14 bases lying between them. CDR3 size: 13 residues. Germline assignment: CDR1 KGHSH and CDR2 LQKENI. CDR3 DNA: TGTGCCAGCTCACCACAAAGGGGTATTGGGGCTTTCTTT. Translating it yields CASSPQRGIGAFF.

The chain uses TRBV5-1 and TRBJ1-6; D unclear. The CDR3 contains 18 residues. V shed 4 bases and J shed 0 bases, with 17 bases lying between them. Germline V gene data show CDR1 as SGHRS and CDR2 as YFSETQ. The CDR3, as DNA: TGCGCCAGCAGCGCCCGGACTCTAGGGAGCTCCTATAATTCACCCCTCCACTTT. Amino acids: CASSARTLGSSYNSPLHF.

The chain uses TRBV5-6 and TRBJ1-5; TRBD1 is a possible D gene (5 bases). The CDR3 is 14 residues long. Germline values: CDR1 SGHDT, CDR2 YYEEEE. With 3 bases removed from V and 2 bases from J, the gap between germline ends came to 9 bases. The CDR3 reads CASSSRGGNQPQHF. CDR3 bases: TGTGCCAGCAGCTCCCGAGGGGGCAATCAGCCCCAGCATTTT.